Each of the 5 T cell receptor beta chains below was sequenced from the same sample in a study of T cell changes during pregnancy in multiple sclerosis. Clones were read by immunoSEQ multiplex PCR, and TCRdb kept only the in-frame ones, dropping some. Of some 40,000 clones listed, over 80% are singletons. The material sequenced was CD4+ T cells from peripheral blood mononuclear cells, taken in the third trimester of pregnancy. The receptor set was obtained from a female donor in good health, enrolled as a control in a pregnancy study.

The V and J genes are TRBV6-5 and TRBJ2-7; D is possibly TRBD1 (5 bases). Between the trimmed V and J ends, which lost 5 bases and 4 bases, there was a span of 15 bases. CDR1 and CDR2 (germline): MNHEY, SVGAGI. The CDR3 totals 14 residues. For the CDR3, the DNA is TGTGCCAGCAGTCGCAGGGATTCAATGTACGAGCAGTACTTC. Protein product: CASSRRDSMYEQYF.

This clone was seen more than once but under ten times. V is TRBV5-6 and J is TRBJ2-5, with TRBD1 identical over 7 bases. There are 15 residues in the CDR3. V shed 4 bases, J shed 5 bases, and the junction held 11 bases outside the gene matches. Germline-derived CDR1 and CDR2 are SGHDT and YYEEEE. CDR3 protein: CASSAYRGSWETQYF. CDR3 DNA sequence: TGTGCCAGCAGCGCCTACAGGGGTTCTTGGGAGACCCAGTACTTC.

This chain connects TRBV2 to TRBJ1-1; TRBD1 might be the D (5 bases). With 7 bases removed from V and 8 bases from J, the gap between germline ends came to 14 bases. The CDR3 consists of 12 residues. Per the germline V gene, CDR1 is SNHLY and CDR2 is FYNNEI. For the CDR3, the DNA is TGTGCCAGCATGCGCGGGACTCCCGAAGCTTTCTTT. It translates to CASMRGTPEAFF.

The chain carries TRBV19 and TRBJ2-1; D is perhaps TRBD2 (6 bases). Trimming removed 4 bases from V and 7 bases from J, with 23 bases in between. From germline, CDR1 is LNHDA and CDR2 SQIVND (reference sequence). The CDR3 totals 17 residues. CDR3 sequence reads: CASSKGRRLAGGNEQFF. CDR3 sequence (DNA): TGTGCCAGTAGTAAGGGGAGGCGGCTAGCAGGAGGTAATGAGCAGTTCTTC.

The chain links TRBV7-9 to TRBJ2-2, with TRBD1 identical over 8 bases. The germline V gene encodes CDR1 SEHNR and CDR2 FQNEAQ (reference sequence). The trim removed 2 bases at V and 7 bases at J, leaving 3 bases unmatched. The CDR3 length is 14 residues. CDR3 protein: CASSLQGAGGELFF. For the CDR3, the DNA is TGTGCCAGCAGCTTACAGGGGGCTGGCGGGGAGCTGTTTTTT.